The 19 T cell receptor beta chains reported below all come from one sample, sequenced in a study of control samples from healthy donors and cancer patients. Assay used: immunoSEQ multiplex PCR; TCRdb lists only in-frame clones, some missing. The repertoire holds about 130,000 clones, with more than 70% as singletons. Specimen: blood. The receptor set was obtained from a man aged 45-60 years in good health.

This clone was seen once. The V and J genes are TRBV4-1 and TRBJ1-1; a possible D gene is TRBD1 (6 bases). The CDR3 is 18 amino acids. V lost 4 bases and J lost 3, with 24 bases in between. Germline CDR1 and CDR2: MGHRA and YSYEKL. CDR3 nucleotide sequence: TGCGCCAGCAGCCGTTACGGTCCGGGACATCGACTCTACACTGAAGCTTTCTTT. Translated: CASSRYGPGHRLYTEAFF.

The rearrangement joins TRBV3-1 (or the pseudogene TRBV3-2) to TRBJ2-7, with D hard to call. V was cut by 2 bases and J by 3 bases, with 8 bases left in between. Germline V gene sequence: CDR1 LGHDT, CDR2 YNNKEL (reference sequence). This CDR3 has 13 amino acids. Here the CDR3 DNA reads TGTGCCAGCAGCCAAAAAGCGTACTACGAGCAGTACTTC. Translated, it gives CASSQKAYYEQYF.

The rearrangement joins TRBV6-5 to TRBJ1-2; 7 bases agree with TRBD1. Unmatched junction bases numbered 5, after V lost 6 bases and J lost 1 base. The CDR3 totals 14 residues. Per the germline V gene, CDR1 is MNHEY and CDR2 is SVGAGI. This CDR3 is CASRAGTVNYGYTF. The CDR3 DNA is TGTGCCAGCAGGGCCGGGACAGTTAACTATGGCTACACCTTC.

The chain uses TRBV18 and TRBJ1-2; no firm D call. V was cut by 3 bases and J by 2 bases, with 13 bases left in between. Per germline, CDR1 KGHSH and CDR2 LQKENI. The CDR3 loop spans 15 amino acids. CDR3 sequence: CASSPLSDGNYGYTF. The CDR3 nucleotides are TGTGCCAGCTCACCCCTCTCGGACGGAAACTATGGCTACACCTTC.

In its sample, this clone was seen once. CDR3 residues: CASRGWGASSYEQYF. The DNA for the CDR3 is TGTGCCAGCAGGGGGTGGGGGGCAAGCTCCTACGAGCAGTACTTC. The chain links TRBV6-5 to TRBJ2-7, with D possibly being TRBD1 or TRBD2 (6 bases each). Germline V gene data show CDR1 as MNHEY and CDR2 as SVGAGI. Trimming removed 6 bases at V and 0 bases at J, with 15 bases between. CDR3 length equals 15 residues.

This chain uses TRBV5-1 with TRBJ1-4; a weak D match, TRBD1 (5 bases). V was pared by 0 bases and J by 8 bases, with 11 bases between. CDR3 length equals 14 residues. The germline V gene encodes CDR1 SGHRS and CDR2 YFSETQ. CDR3 bases: TGCGCCAGCAGCTTGGGGCAGGGAAAGGAAAAACTGTTTTTT. Residues: CASSLGQGKEKLFF.

This clone occurred once. The genes are TRBV5-1 and TRBJ1-1; D might be TRBD1 (6 bases). V was shortened by 3 bases and J by 6 bases, with 21 bases between the two germline ends. The CDR3 extends over 16 amino acids. Germline lookup yields CDR1 SGHRS and CDR2 YFSETQ. This CDR3 is CASSWSSGALTSEAFF. CDR3 sequence (DNA): TGCGCCAGCAGCTGGTCGTCAGGGGCGTTGACATCTGAAGCTTTCTTT.

The chain couples TRBV6-5 to TRBJ1-6; TRBD1 is a possible D gene (6 bases). Germline CDR1 MNHEY, CDR2 SVGAGI. The CDR3 runs 14 residues. V was pared by 8 bases and J by 6 bases, with 14 bases between. This CDR3 reads CASRPWDINSPLHF. For the CDR3, the DNA is TGTGCCAGCCGACCCTGGGACATTAATTCACCCCTCCACTTT.

J is TRBJ2-7 and V is TRBV19; D possibly corresponds to TRBD1 (6 bases). This CDR3 is built from 14 residues. The V end lost 4 bases, the J end lost 3 bases, and 13 bases lay between the germline ends. Germline CDR1 LNHDA, CDR2 SQIVND (reference sequence). Written as DNA, the CDR3 is TGTGCCAGTAGTAACCCCGGGACAAACTACGAGCAGTACTTC. It translates to CASSNPGTNYEQYF. Full variable domain (rest looked up from reference TRBV19 and TRBJ2-7): DGGITQSPKYLFRKEGQNVTLSCEQNLNHDAMYWYRQDPGQGLRLIYYSQIVNDFQKGDIAEGYSVSREKKESFPLTVTSAQKNPTAFYLCASSNPGTNYEQYFGPGTRLTVT.

The chain links TRBV18 to TRBJ2-3, with D perhaps assigned TRBD1 or TRBD2 (6 bases each). CDR1 is KGHSH, CDR2 LQKENI, per germline. This CDR3 is built from 15 residues. V was clipped by 3 bases and J by 4 bases, with 14 bases between them. CDR3 sequence (DNA): TGTGCCAGCTCACCCCCGGGGGCCAAGGCAGATACGCAGTATTTT. This encodes CASSPPGAKADTQYF.

The chain joins TRBV19 to TRBJ2-1; D possibly corresponds to TRBD2 (5 bases). Germline V lookup: CDR1 LNHDA, CDR2 SQIVND (reference sequence). The V end was cut by 5 bases, the J end by 3 bases, with 11 bases between. The CDR3 sequence is 14 residues long. CDR3 DNA: TGTGCCAGTAGTGAGGCAGGACTCTACAATGAGCAGTTCTTC. Its translation: CASSEAGLYNEQFF.

The chain combines TRBV30 with TRBJ1-6; D gene ambiguous. Germline values: CDR1 GTSNPN, CDR2 SVGIG (reference sequence). The V and J ends lost 3 bases and 10 bases respectively, with 13 bases between them. The CDR3 loop spans 13 amino acids. CDR3 residues: CAWRREEKSPLHF. The CDR3 nucleotides are TGTGCCTGGAGGAGGGAGGAAAAGTCACCCCTCCACTTT.

This clone was picked up one time. This rearrangement joins TRBV5-4 to TRBJ1-1; a possible D gene is TRBD1 (5 bases). Germline V gene sequence: CDR1 SGHNT, CDR2 YYREEE (reference sequence). This CDR3 comprises 11 residues. Trimming took 7 bases from V and 3 from J, leaving 7 bases between them. CDR3 bases: TGTGCCAGCGGAGGGGACACTGAAGCTTTCTTT. Amino acids: CASGGDTEAFF.

The chain combines TRBV14 with TRBJ2-7; D gene uncertain. V was cut by 1 base and J by 4 bases, with 14 bases left in between. Germline V gene lookup returns CDR1 SGHDN and CDR2 FVKESK. The CDR3 runs 15 residues. Here the CDR3 DNA reads TGTGCCAGCAGCCAAGTTTTCGCAGGAACTTACGAGCAGTACTTC. It yields the protein CASSQVFAGTYEQYF.

In this sample, this clone turned up a few times. The chain employs TRBV9 and TRBJ1-6; D remains ambiguous. The CDR3 is made up of 13 amino acids. From germline, CDR1 is SGDLS and CDR2 YYNGEE. V was cut by 0 bases and J by 9 bases, with 7 bases left in between. CDR3 DNA: TGTGCCAGCAGCGTAGACGGGAGTTCACCCCTCCACTTT. This encodes CASSVDGSSPLHF.

This chain uses TRBV7-6 with TRBJ1-2; 10 positions agree with TRBD1. V was pared by 5 bases and J by 8 bases, with 5 bases of the junction left unmatched. Per the germline V gene, CDR1 is SGHVS and CDR2 is FNYEAQ. The CDR3 has 13 amino acids. The CDR3 coding sequence is TGTGCCAGCAGCGCGACAGGGGGCTCAGGCTACACCTTC. Translation: CASSATGGSGYTF.

The chain is built from TRBV5-4 and TRBJ2-5; D uncertain. The V end was cut by 4 bases, the J end by 4 bases, with 14 bases between. The CDR3 length is 14 residues. Germline V gene lookup returns CDR1 SGHNT and CDR2 YYREEE (reference sequence). CDR3 coding DNA: TGTGCCAGCAGCCAACAGACCCCAGGAGAGACCCAGTACTTC. Its translation: CASSQQTPGETQYF.

The V gene is TRBV11-3, the J gene TRBJ1-2; D possibly corresponds to TRBD1 (6 bases). V was shortened by 5 bases and J by 4 bases, with 11 bases between the two germline ends. The CDR3 contains 13 residues. CDR1 and CDR2 from the germline V gene are SGHNT and YENEEA. CDR3 in DNA: TGTGCCAGCAGCCCGACAGGACTCTATGGCTACACCTTC. Protein: CASSPTGLYGYTF. The variable domain in full, completed from reference TRBV11-3 and TRBJ1-2, reads EAGVVQSPRYKIIEKKQPVAFWCNPISGHNTLYWYLQNLGQGPELLIRYENEEAVDDSQLPKDRFSAERLKGVDSTLKIQPAELGDSAVYLCASSPTGLYGYTFGSGTRLTVV.

V is TRBV27 and J is TRBJ2-2; TRBD1 agrees at 8 bases. The CDR3 is 15 residues long. Trimming cost V 2 bases and J 6 bases; bases outside gene matches: 5. Germline V gene lookup returns CDR1 MNHEY and CDR2 SMNVEV (reference sequence). The CDR3 nucleotides are TGTGCCAGCAGTTTAGAAGACAGGGGAGCCGGGGAGCTGTTTTTT. Its translation: CASSLEDRGAGELFF.